Listed here are 5 T cell receptor beta chains from one sample, sequenced in a study of shared clonotypes between healthy human individuals (dated by TCRdb to about 2020). CD8 naive samples consisted of CD45RO-negative cells that were positively selected for CCR7, yielding a CD45RA+CCR7+ population without TemRA cells. The library was prepared using the immunoSEQ multiplex PCR assay. TCRdb re-hosts the immuneACCESS table, in-frame sequences only. Its copies lack some clones; in the studies checked, an unresolved V gene accounts for under half of them, and the cause for the rest is not known. This sample lists about 750,000 clones; about 92% were detected once. The top ten hold more than 20% of the sample. The source material was naive CD8+ T cells sorted from blood. The cell subset or site label on this specimen signifies: CD45RA+CCR7+. These receptors were taken from a man aged 25-45 years in good health.

This clone was detected only once. The V gene is TRBV7-2, the J gene TRBJ2-1, with TRBD2 identical over 9 bases. The V gene end was trimmed by 6 bases and the J gene end by 7 bases; junction bases not matched to a gene: 13. Germline V gene lookup returns CDR1 SGHTA and CDR2 FQGNSA. The CDR3 is 16 amino acids. For the CDR3, the DNA is TGTGCCAGCAGGGGTGGTAGCGGGAGATTGAGTAATGAGCAGTTCTTC. It translates to CASRGGSGRLSNEQFF.

V is TRBV15 and J is TRBJ2-1; TRBD1 is a possible D gene (6 bases). Trimming removed 5 bases at V and 2 bases at J, with 16 bases between. Germline V CDR1 and CDR2: LNHNV, YYDKDF (reference sequence). This CDR3 has 16 residues. The CDR3 reads CATSGEGEETYNEQFF. CDR3 nucleotides: TGTGCCACCAGCGGCGAGGGGGAAGAGACCTACAATGAGCAGTTCTTC.

This rearrangement joins TRBV5-4 to TRBJ1-2; D unclear. This CDR3 has 15 amino acids. In germline, CDR1 is SGHNT, CDR2 YYREEE (reference sequence). Between the trimmed V and J ends, which lost 4 bases and 0 bases, there was a span of 13 bases. CDR3 coding DNA: TGTGCCAGCAGCCCGACCCGGGGAGCTAACTATGGCTACACCTTC. Translating gives CASSPTRGANYGYTF.

The chain combines TRBV19 with TRBJ2-7, with 7 bases fitting TRBD2. Germline V CDR1 and CDR2: LNHDA, SQIVND (reference sequence). The CDR3 runs to 15 residues. Trimming cost V 10 bases and J 4 bases; bases outside gene matches: 16. CDR3 residues: CATAPGAGTVYEQYF. The CDR3 DNA reads TGTGCCACAGCCCCTGGAGCGGGAACCGTATACGAGCAGTACTTC.

V usage is TRBV30 and J usage is TRBJ2-2, with 8 bases aligning to TRBD2. The CDR3 is 15 residues long. Losses at the gene ends were 8 bases for V and 4 bases for J; bases not matched to a gene: 12. The germline V gene encodes CDR1 GTSNPN and CDR2 SVGIG (reference sequence). The CDR3 DNA sequence: TGTGCCGGGGCCCCGGGACTAGGTGGCACCGGGGAGCTGTTTTTT. Its protein is CAGAPGLGGTGELFF.